This passage covers 13 T cell receptor beta chains from one sample sequenced in a study of identical twins. TCRdb reprocessed the 5' RACE reads with MiXCR, giving one entry per CDR3 protein. Of approximately 470,000 distinct CDR3 sequences listed, approximately 15% are singletons. These records were also assigned to another study, of yellow fever vaccine responses in identical twins.

The sample consisted of CD4+ T cells sorted from blood. The receptor source for this set is a young woman in good health.

The J gene is TRBJ2-2, the V gene TRBV4-2; TRBD2 matches 9 bases. CDR1 and CDR2 from the germline V gene are LGHNA and YNFKEQ. Germline trimming cut 6 bases from V and 5 bases from J; bases unmatched to any gene: 7. The CDR3 is made up of 15 amino acids. The CDR3, as DNA: TGTGCCAGCAGGCGGGGCCTAGCGGGGACCGGGGAGCTGTTTTTT. It translates to CASRRGLAGTGELFF.

This clonotype was detected only a few times. V gene TRBV5-1 combines with J gene TRBJ2-1, with 13 bases fitting TRBD2. Trimming cost V 5 bases and J 6 bases; bases outside gene matches: 11. Germline V lookup: CDR1 SGHRS, CDR2 YFSETQ. This CDR3 is built from 17 residues. In DNA form, the CDR3 reads TGCGCCAGCAGGCAGGAACTAGCGGGGGGGCCTCGCAATGAGCAGTTCTTC. Protein sequence: CASRQELAGGPRNEQFF.

This clonotype has ten or more counts. This chain links TRBV5-6 with TRBJ2-1; D is undetermined. Germline V gene lookup returns CDR1 SGHDT and CDR2 YYEEEE. The germline V and J ends were trimmed by 4 bases and 0 bases, with 11 bases remaining between them. The CDR3 runs 15 residues. The CDR3 DNA follows: TGTGCCAGCAGCACCCTTCCAAGCTCCTACAATGAGCAGTTCTTC. It is translated as CASSTLPSSYNEQFF.

This clonotype was recorded many times. The rearrangement links TRBV12-3 or TRBV12-4 to TRBJ1-2, with D possibly being TRBD1 (5 bases). Trimming removed 5 bases from V and 7 bases from J, with 11 bases in between. The CDR3 loop spans 12 amino acids. CDR3 amino acids: CASSHGALGYTF. The CDR3 DNA reads as TGTGCCAGCAGTCACGGGGCCCTTGGCTACACCTTC.

About this clonotype: Compared with germline, one end of the junction differs, possibly owing to a read error. The J gene is TRBJ1-4, the V gene TRBV7-4, with 8 nucleotides matching TRBD1. The germline V gene encodes CDR1 SGHVT and CDR2 SQSDAQ. There are 18 residues in the CDR3. The CDR3 coding sequence is TGTGCCTGCAGTTTACTGGACAGGGTAAAAGCAACTAATGAAAAACTGTTTTTT. It encodes CACSLLDRVKATNEKLFF.

The chain links TRBV12-5 to TRBJ2-5, with D possibly TRBD2 on 6 matching bases. V was clipped by 5 bases and J by 1 base, with 11 bases between them. The CDR3 consists of 14 residues. Germline V CDR1 and CDR2: LGHNT, FRNRAP. The CDR3 is CASGTGLFQETQYF. In DNA, the CDR3 is TGTGCTAGTGGTACAGGACTATTCCAAGAGACCCAGTACTTC. Drawing the rest from reference TRBV12-5 and TRBJ2-5, the complete variable domain is DARVTQTPRHKVTEMGQEVTMRCQPILGHNTVFWYRQTMMQGLELLAYFRNRAPLDDSGMPKDRFSAEMPDATLATLKIQPSEPRDSAVYFCASGTGLFQETQYFGPGTRLLVL.

This chain joins TRBV20-1 and TRBJ2-7; D uncertain. Germline CDR1 DFQATT, CDR2 SNEGSKA (reference sequence). The CDR3 has 13 amino acids. The ends were cut back, 0 bases at V and 2 bases at J, with 8 bases in the middle. CDR3 loop: CSARDQFTYEQYF. CDR3 DNA sequence: TGCAGTGCTAGAGACCAGTTTACCTACGAGCAGTACTTC.

This sequence joins TRBV7-9 and TRBJ2-3, with a tentative D call TRBD2 (7 bases). The CDR3 runs 15 residues. V dropped 6 bases and J dropped 5 bases, with 18 bases sitting between them. Germline assignment: CDR1 SEHNR and CDR2 FQNEAQ (reference sequence). For the CDR3, the DNA is TGTGCCAGCAGTACGGTGAGGGGGAGGGGAGATACGCAGTATTTT. Translation: CASSTVRGRGDTQYF. Using reference TRBV7-9 and TRBJ2-3 for the parts outside the CDR3, the full variable domain is DTGVSQNPRHKITKRGQNVTFRCDPISEHNRLYWYRQTLGQGPEFLTYFQNEAQLEKSRLLSDRFSAERPKGSFSTLEIQRTEQGDSAMYLCASSTVRGRGDTQYFGPGTRLTVL.

This clonotype has only a few counts. The rearrangement joins TRBV11-1 to TRBJ2-1; D not resolved. V lost 1 base, J lost 0 bases, and 16 bases lay in between. Germline CDR1 and CDR2: SGHAT and FQDESV (reference sequence). The CDR3 is 18 amino acids. CDR3 loop: CASSLDGYSGSSYNEQFF. CDR3 nucleotides: TGTGCCAGCAGCTTAGATGGTTATTCCGGAAGCTCCTACAATGAGCAGTTCTTC.

This clonotype was seen at least ten times. The rearrangement uses TRBV2 and TRBJ2-1; no firm D call. V lost 3 bases and J lost 6, with 12 bases in between. The CDR3 contains 14 residues. CDR1 and CDR2 from the germline V gene are SNHLY and FYNNEI. The CDR3 region is CASSETLKANEQFF. In nucleotides, the CDR3 is TGTGCCAGCAGTGAGACTCTCAAGGCCAATGAGCAGTTCTTC.

The chain carries TRBV6-2 or TRBV6-3 and TRBJ2-7, with D unclear. Germline CDR1 reads MNHEY; CDR2 reads SVGEGT. V lost 2 bases, J lost 4 bases, and 12 bases lay in between. The CDR3 consists of 14 residues. The CDR3 nucleotides are TGTGCCAGCAGTTACGGAGTCGTGAATTACGAGCAGTACTTC. It codes for CASSYGVVNYEQYF.

This clonotype was counted ten times or more. This chain connects TRBV29-1 to TRBJ1-2; D remains ambiguous. V lost 5 bases, J lost 6 bases, and 16 bases lay in between. CDR3 length equals 13 residues. CDR1 and CDR2 (germline): SQVTM, ANQGSEA. In nucleotides, the CDR3 is TGCAGCGTTACAGCCGAATGGGGAAATGGCTACACCTTC. This encodes CSVTAEWGNGYTF.

This clonotype was counted between two and nine times. The chain combines TRBV6-1 with TRBJ1-6, with 7 positions matching TRBD1. The CDR3 extends over 16 amino acids. Germline CDR1 and CDR2: MNHNS and SASEGT. After removal of 6 bases from V and 2 bases from J, the junction contained 7 bases not matched to a gene. In nucleotides, the CDR3 is TGTGCCAGCAGCCCGCGGGGACAGACCTATAATTCACCCCTCCACTTT. Protein: CASSPRGQTYNSPLHF.